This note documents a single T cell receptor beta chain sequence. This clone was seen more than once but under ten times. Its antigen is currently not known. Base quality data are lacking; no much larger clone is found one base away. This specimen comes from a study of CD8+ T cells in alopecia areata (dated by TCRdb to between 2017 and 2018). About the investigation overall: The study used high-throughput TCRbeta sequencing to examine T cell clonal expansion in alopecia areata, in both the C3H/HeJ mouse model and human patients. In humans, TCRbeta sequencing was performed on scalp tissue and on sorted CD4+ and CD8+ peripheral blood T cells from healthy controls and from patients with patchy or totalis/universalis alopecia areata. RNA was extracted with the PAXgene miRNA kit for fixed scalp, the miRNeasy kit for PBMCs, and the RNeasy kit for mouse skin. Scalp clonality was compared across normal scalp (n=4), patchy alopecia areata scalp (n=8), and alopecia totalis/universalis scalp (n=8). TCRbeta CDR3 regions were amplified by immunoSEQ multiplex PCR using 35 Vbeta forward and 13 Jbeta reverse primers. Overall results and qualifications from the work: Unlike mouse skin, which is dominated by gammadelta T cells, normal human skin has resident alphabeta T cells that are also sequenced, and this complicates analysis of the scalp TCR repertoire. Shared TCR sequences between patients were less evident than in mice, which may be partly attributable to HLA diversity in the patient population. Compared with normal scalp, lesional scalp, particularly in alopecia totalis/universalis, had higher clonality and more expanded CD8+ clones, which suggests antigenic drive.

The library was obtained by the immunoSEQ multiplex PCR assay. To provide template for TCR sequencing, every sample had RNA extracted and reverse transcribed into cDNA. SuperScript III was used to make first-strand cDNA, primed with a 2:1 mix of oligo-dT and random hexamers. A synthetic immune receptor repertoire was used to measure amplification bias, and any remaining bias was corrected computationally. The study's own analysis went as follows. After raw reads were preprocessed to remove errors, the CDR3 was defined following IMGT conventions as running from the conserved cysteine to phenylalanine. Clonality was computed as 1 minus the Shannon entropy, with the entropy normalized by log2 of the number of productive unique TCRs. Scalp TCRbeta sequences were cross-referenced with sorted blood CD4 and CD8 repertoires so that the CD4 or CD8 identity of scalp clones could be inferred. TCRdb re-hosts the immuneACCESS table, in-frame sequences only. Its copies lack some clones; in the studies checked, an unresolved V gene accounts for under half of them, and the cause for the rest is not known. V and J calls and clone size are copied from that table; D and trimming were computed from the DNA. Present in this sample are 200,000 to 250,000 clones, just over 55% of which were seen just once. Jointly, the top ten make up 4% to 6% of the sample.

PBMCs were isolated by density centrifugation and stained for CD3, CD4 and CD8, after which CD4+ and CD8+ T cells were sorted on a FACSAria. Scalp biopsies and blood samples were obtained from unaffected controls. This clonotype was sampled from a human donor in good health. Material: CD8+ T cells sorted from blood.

The CDR3 region has the sequence CASSRSIDEQFF. The nucleotide sequence is given as TGTGCCAGCAGCCGATCAATCGATGAGCAGTTCTTC. The V and J segments used are TRBV6-6 and TRBJ2-1; the D gene remains uncertain. From a lookup of the germline V gene (reference sequence), CDR1 and CDR2 are MNHNY and SVGAGI. The junction shows trimming of 6 bases on V and 8 bases on J, plus 11 bases between the germline ends. Measured from the cysteine to the phenylalanine, the CDR3 is 12 residues long. Of all the DNA, just the CDR3 is kept, 36 bases in frame from base 1.